Sequencing of this TCR beta chain was carried out in a study of blood T cell repertoires in COVID-19. The CDR3 sequence is 15 residues long. J lost 4 bases, V lost 4 bases, and 10 bases had no gene match. Germline-derived CDR1 and CDR2 are SGDLS and YYNGEE. Under the authors' procedure: From reference gene primer amplification, estimates of nucleated cell counts were derived. Using immunoSEQ multiplex PCR, the repertoire was profiled, and TCRdb retains in-frame clones only, with some absent. V and J calls plus clone size are reproduced from that table; the DNA served to infer D and trimming. Of some 150,000 clones in the sample, 84% were seen once.

This receptor was obtained from a man aged 40-49 years who had recovered from COVID-19. This chain uses TRBV9 with TRBJ1-2, with TRBD1 matching 7 bases. Sequencing was performed on peripheral blood. CDR3 residues: CASSSDRATPYGYTF. The CDR3 nucleotides are TGTGCCAGCAGCAGCGACAGGGCCACCCCCTATGGCTACACCTTC. Filled out from reference TRBV9 and TRBJ1-2, the complete variable domain reads DSGVTQTPKHLITATGQRVTLRCSPRSGDLSVYWYQQSLDQGLQFLIQYYNGEERAKGNILERFSAQQFPDLHSELNLSSLELGDSALYFCASSSDRATPYGYTFGSGTRLTVV.